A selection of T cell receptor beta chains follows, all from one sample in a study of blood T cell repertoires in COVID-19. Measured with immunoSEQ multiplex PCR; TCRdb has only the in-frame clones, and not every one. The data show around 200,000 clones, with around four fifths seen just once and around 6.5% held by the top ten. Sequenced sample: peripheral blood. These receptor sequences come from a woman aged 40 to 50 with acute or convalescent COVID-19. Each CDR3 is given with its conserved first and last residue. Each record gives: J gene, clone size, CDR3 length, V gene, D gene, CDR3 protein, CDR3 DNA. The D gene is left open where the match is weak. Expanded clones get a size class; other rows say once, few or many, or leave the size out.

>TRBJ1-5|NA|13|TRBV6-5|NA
CASTISGNQPQHF
TGTGCCAGCACAATCTCAGGGAATCAGCCCCAGCATTTT
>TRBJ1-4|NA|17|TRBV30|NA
CAWNNPRTGLTNEKLFF
TGTGCCTGGAACAACCCGAGAACAGGGTTAACTAATGAAAAACTGTTTTTT
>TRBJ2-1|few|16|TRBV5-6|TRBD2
CASSYLGGGSYNEQFF
TGTGCCAGCAGTTACCTTGGCGGGGGGAGCTACAATGAGCAGTTCTTC
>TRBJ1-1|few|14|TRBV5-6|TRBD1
CASSRSGGSTEAFF
TGTGCCAGCAGCCGCTCAGGGGGTTCCACTGAAGCTTTCTTT
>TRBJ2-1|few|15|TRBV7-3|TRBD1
CASSSQGAAYNEQFF
TGTGCCAGCAGCTCACAGGGGGCAGCCTACAATGAGCAGTTCTTC
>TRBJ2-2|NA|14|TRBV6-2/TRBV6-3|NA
CASSPRGTPGELFF
TGTGCCAGCAGCCCTAGAGGAACACCCGGGGAGCTGTTTTTT
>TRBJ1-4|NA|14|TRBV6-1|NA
CASSEKGFNEKLFF
TGTGCCAGCAGTGAAAAGGGGTTTAATGAAAAACTGTTTTTT
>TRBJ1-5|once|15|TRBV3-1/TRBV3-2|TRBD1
CASSPGTVSNQPQHF
TGTGCCAGCAGCCCAGGGACAGTTAGCAATCAGCCCCAGCATTTT
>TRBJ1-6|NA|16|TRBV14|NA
CASSQWGGASSTPLHF
TGTGCCAGCAGCCAATGGGGAGGAGCCTCCAGTACACCCCTCCACTTT
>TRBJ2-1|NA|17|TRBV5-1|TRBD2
CASSTNPSGGGNNEQFF
TGCGCCAGCAGCACCAATCCTAGCGGGGGTGGCAACAATGAGCAGTTCTTC
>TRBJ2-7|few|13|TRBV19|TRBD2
CASSPLAGGEQYF
TGTGCCAGTAGTCCCTTAGCGGGAGGCGAGCAGTACTTC
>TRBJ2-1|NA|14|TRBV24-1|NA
CATSDTHRFDEQFF
TGTGCCACCAGTGATACTCATCGGTTCGATGAGCAGTTCTTC
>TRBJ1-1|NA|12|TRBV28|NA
CAIDRLNTEAFF
TGTGCCATCGACAGGCTTAACACTGAAGCTTTCTTT